The 12 T cell receptor beta chains reported below all come from one sample, sequenced in a study of beta chain features in type 1 diabetes. Expressed TCRB transcripts were sequenced because the entire RNA isolate underwent reverse transcription. Generated by immunoSEQ multiplex PCR, the TCRdb table keeps only in-frame clones and is missing some. The table shows roughly 500,000 clones, with about an eighth occurring only once. Sequencing used naive CD4+ T cells from blood. The receptors shown here come from a woman under 30 in good health.

This clone was counted a few times. V and J are TRBV7-9 and TRBJ2-7, with a tentative D call TRBD1 (5 bases). Germline lookup yields CDR1 SEHNR and CDR2 FQNEAQ (reference sequence). This CDR3 has 15 amino acids. Trimming removed 2 bases at V and 2 bases at J, with 13 bases between. CDR3: CASSLRGQRTYEQYF. DNA for the CDR3: TGTGCCAGCAGCTTAAGGGGTCAGAGAACCTACGAGCAGTACTTC.

The chain recombines TRBV7-9 with TRBJ2-5; D is undetermined. CDR1 and CDR2 from the germline V gene are SEHNR and FQNEAQ (reference sequence). CDR3 length equals 12 residues. V lost 4 bases and J 5 bases, leaving 8 bases between the germline ends. Here the CDR3 reads CASSYGSETQYF. For the CDR3, the DNA is TGTGCCAGCAGCTACGGATCGGAGACCCAGTACTTC. Based on the CDR3 plus reference TRBV7-9 and TRBJ2-5, the full variable domain is DTGVSQNPRHKITKRGQNVTFRCDPISEHNRLYWYRQTLGQGPEFLTYFQNEAQLEKSRLLSDRFSAERPKGSFSTLEIQRTEQGDSAMYLCASSYGSETQYFGPGTRLLVL.

V and J are TRBV30 and TRBJ2-1; 9 nucleotides agree with TRBD2. This CDR3 contains 15 residues. Losses at the gene ends were 3 bases for V and 7 bases for J; bases not matched to a gene: 10. Germline CDR1 is GTSNPN and CDR2 is SVGIG (reference sequence). The DNA for the CDR3 is TGTGCCTGGAGGCGACCTCGACTAGCGGATAATGAGCAGTTCTTC. Translation gives CAWRRPRLADNEQFF.

The chain is built from TRBV9 and TRBJ2-2; TRBD2 might be the D (6 bases). The ends were cut back, 2 bases at V and 0 bases at J, with 11 bases in the middle. Germline V gives CDR1 SGDLS, CDR2 YYNGEE. This CDR3 has 16 amino acids. The DNA of the CDR3 is TGTGCCAGCAGCGTTTCAGGACTACCGAACACCGGGGAGCTGTTTTTT. Translating it yields CASSVSGLPNTGELFF.

In this sample, this clone turned up a few times. The chain couples TRBV15 to TRBJ2-1; 13 bases agree with TRBD2. Per germline, CDR1 LNHNV and CDR2 YYDKDF (reference sequence). With V trimmed by 0 bases and J by 9 bases, 11 bases remained unmatched. CDR3 length equals 18 residues. The CDR3 loop reads CATSRDPGLAGARGEQFF. The CDR3 nucleotides are TGTGCCACCAGCAGAGATCCCGGACTAGCGGGAGCTAGGGGTGAGCAGTTCTTC.

The V and J genes are TRBV5-1 and TRBJ2-5; 7 bases line up with TRBD1. This CDR3 is 14 amino acids long. Germline loops: CDR1 SGHRS, CDR2 YFSETQ. V was pared by 4 bases and J by 2 bases, with 5 bases of the junction left unmatched. CDR3 amino acids: CASSVATGQETQYF. In DNA form, the CDR3 reads TGCGCCAGCAGCGTGGCGACAGGGCAAGAGACCCAGTACTTC.

The chain uses TRBV28 and TRBJ2-5, with 11 bases fitting TRBD1. V lost 5 bases and J lost 4; bases outside the gene matches: 9. CDR1 and CDR2 (germline): MDHEN, SYDVKM. This CDR3 contains 16 residues. CDR3 DNA sequence: TGTGCCAGCAGTCACGGTCGCGGGACAGGGGGAGAGACCCAGTACTTC. This codes for CASSHGRGTGGETQYF.

This chain connects TRBV6-1 to TRBJ2-7, with no clear D. Germline V CDR1 and CDR2: MNHNS, SASEGT. The CDR3 runs to 14 residues. Between the trimmed V and J ends, which lost 0 bases and 4 bases, there was a span of 10 bases. The CDR3 sequence is CASSEAGGRYEQYF. Here the CDR3 DNA reads TGTGCCAGCAGTGAAGCAGGCGGAAGATACGAGCAGTACTTC.

The chain employs TRBV20-1 and TRBJ2-7; D is unresolved. V was clipped by 3 bases and J by 3 bases, with 6 bases between them. The CDR3 totals 11 residues. In germline, CDR1 is DFQATT, CDR2 SNEGSKA (reference sequence). Written as DNA, the CDR3 is TGCAGTGCTAGTACCATCTACGAGCAGTACGTC. This translates into CSASTIYEQYV.

The V gene is TRBV7-6, the J gene TRBJ2-7, with 11 bases aligning to TRBD2. The V and J ends lost 5 bases and 4 bases, in that order; junction bases with no gene match: 7. Germline CDR1 reads SGHVS; CDR2 reads FNYEAQ. CDR3 length equals 15 residues. The CDR3 DNA reads as TGTGCCAGCAGCAGGCGGACTAGCGGGCTTTACGAGCAGTACTTC. Translating gives CASSRRTSGLYEQYF.

This clone was counted ten times or more. This chain's CDR3 is CAWRTSGSNEQFF. In DNA, the CDR3 is TGTGCCTGGAGGACTAGCGGATCCAATGAGCAGTTCTTC. V usage is TRBV30 and J usage is TRBJ2-1; 9 nucleotides line up with TRBD2. The CDR3 length is 13 residues. Trimming at V came to 3 bases and at J to 6 bases, leaving 3 bases not matched to a gene. Germline values: CDR1 GTSNPN, CDR2 SVGIG (reference sequence).

This clone was seen a few times. The chain employs TRBV5-6 and TRBJ2-3; no reliable D call. The germline CDR1 and CDR2 sequences are SGHDT and YYEEEE. This CDR3 has 11 residues. With 2 bases removed from V and 5 bases from J, the gap between germline ends came to 3 bases. The CDR3 coding sequence is TGTGCCAGCAGCTTTAAAGATACGCAGTATTTT. Translated: CASSFKDTQYF.